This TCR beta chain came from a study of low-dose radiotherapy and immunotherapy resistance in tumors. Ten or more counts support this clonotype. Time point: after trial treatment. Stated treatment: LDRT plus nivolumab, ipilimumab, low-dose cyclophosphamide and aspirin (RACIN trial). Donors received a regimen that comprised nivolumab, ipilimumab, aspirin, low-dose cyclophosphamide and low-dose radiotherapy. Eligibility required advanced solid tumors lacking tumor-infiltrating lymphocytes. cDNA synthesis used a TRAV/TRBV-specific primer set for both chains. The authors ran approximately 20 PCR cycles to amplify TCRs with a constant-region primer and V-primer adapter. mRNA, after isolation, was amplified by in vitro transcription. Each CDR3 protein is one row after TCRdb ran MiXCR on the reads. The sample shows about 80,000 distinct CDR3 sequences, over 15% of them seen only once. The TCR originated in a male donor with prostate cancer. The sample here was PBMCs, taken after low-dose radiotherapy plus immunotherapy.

CDR3 coding DNA: TGTGCCAGCAGCCCCGCAAGGGAGCAGTACTTC. Protein product: CASSPAREQYF. V is TRBV7-9 and J is TRBJ2-7; D is unresolved. The ends were cut back, 5 bases at V and 7 bases at J, with 9 bases in the middle. The CDR3 sequence is 11 residues long. Germline V lookup: CDR1 SEHNR, CDR2 FQNEAQ (reference sequence).